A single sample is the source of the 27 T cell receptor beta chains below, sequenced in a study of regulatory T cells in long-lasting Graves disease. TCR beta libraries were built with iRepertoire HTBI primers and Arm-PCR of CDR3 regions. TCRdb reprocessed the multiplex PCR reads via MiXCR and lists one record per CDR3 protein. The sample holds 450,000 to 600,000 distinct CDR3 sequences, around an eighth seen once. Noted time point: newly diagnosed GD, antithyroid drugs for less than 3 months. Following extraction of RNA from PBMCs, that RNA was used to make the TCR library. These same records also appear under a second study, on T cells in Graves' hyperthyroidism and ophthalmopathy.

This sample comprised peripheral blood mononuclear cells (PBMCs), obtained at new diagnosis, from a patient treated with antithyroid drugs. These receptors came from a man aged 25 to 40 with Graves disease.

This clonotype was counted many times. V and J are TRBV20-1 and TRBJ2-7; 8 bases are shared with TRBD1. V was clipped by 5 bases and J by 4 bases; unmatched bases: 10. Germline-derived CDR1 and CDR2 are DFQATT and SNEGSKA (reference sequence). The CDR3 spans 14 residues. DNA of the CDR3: TGCAGTGCTCCCGGGGACAGGATCCTTTACGAGCAGTACTTC. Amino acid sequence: CSAPGDRILYEQYF.

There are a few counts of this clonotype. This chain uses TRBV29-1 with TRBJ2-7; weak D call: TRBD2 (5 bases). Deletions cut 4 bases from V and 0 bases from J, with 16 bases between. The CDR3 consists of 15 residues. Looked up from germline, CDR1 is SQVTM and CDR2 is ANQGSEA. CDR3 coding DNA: TGCAGCGTTGGAATGGACTGGGAGTTCTCCTACGAGCAGTACTTC. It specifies CSVGMDWEFSYEQYF.

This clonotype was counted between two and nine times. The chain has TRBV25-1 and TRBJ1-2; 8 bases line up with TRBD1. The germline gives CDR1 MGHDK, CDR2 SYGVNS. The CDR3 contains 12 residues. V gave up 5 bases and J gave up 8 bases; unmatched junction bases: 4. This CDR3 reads CASSPGQAGYTF. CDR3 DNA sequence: TGTGCCAGCAGTCCGGGACAGGCAGGCTACACCTTC.

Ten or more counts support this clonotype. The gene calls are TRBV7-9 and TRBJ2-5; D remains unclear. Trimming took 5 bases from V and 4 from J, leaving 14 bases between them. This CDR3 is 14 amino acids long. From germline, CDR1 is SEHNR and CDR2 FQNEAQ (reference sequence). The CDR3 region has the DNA TGTGCCAGCAGCGAAACTTCCGGTAGAGAGACCCAGTACTTC. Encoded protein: CASSETSGRETQYF.

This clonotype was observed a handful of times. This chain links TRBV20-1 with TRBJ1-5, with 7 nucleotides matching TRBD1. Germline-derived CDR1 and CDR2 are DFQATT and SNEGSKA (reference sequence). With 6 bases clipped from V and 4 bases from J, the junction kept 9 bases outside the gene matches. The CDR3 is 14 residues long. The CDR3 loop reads CSATDRARNQPQHF. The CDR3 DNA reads TGCAGTGCGACAGACAGGGCACGAAATCAGCCCCAGCATTTT.

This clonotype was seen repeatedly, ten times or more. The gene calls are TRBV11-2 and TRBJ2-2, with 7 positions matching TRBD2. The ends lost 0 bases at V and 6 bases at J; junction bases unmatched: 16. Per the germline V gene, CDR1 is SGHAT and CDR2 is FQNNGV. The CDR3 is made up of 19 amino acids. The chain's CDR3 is CASSLDWAGRTLSAGELFF. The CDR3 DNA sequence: TGTGCCAGCAGCTTAGATTGGGCCGGGAGGACCTTGAGCGCCGGGGAGCTGTTTTTT.

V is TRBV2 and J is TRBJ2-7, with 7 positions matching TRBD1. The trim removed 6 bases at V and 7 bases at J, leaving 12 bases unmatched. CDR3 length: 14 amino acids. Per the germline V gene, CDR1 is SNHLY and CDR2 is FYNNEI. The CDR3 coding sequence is TGTGCCAGCAGATACCAGACAGGGACCCAAGAGCAGTACTTC. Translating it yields CASRYQTGTQEQYF.

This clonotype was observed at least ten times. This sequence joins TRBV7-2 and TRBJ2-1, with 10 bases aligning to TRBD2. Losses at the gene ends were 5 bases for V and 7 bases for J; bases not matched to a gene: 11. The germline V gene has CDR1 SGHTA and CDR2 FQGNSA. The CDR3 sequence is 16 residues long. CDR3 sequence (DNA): TGTGCCAGCAGCACCTTAGCGGGAGGAATTAGGAATGAGCAGTTCTTC. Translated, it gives CASSTLAGGIRNEQFF. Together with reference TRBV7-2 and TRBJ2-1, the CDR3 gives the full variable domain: GAGVSQSPSNKVTEKGKDVELRCDPISGHTALYWYRQSLGQGLEFLIYFQGNSAPDKSGLPSDRFSAERTGGSVSTLTIQRTQQEDSAVYLCASSTLAGGIRNEQFFGPGTRLTVL.

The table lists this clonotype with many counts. Here the CDR3 DNA reads TGTGCCTGGACGGGTACCGACTATGGCTACACCTTC. It specifies CAWTGTDYGYTF. The V and J genes are TRBV30 and TRBJ1-2; D ambiguous. This CDR3 spans 12 amino acids. Trimming removed 4 bases from V and 3 bases from J, with 9 bases in between. The germline V gene has CDR1 GTSNPN and CDR2 SVGIG (reference sequence).

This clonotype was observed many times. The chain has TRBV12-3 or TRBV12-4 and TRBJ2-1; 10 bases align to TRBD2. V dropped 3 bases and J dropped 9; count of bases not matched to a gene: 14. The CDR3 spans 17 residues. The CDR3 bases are TGTGCCAGCAGTTTGAGTCTAGCGGGAGAGCGAACGGGTGAGCAGTTCTTC. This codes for CASSLSLAGERTGEQFF.

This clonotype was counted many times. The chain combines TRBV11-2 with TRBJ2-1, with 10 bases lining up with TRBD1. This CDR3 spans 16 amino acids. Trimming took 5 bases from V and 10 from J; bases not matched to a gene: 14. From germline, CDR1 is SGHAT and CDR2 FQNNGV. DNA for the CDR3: TGTGCCAGCAGCCCCGGCTGGGGGACAGGGGAGGGGGAGCAGTTCTTC. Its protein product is CASSPGWGTGEGEQFF.

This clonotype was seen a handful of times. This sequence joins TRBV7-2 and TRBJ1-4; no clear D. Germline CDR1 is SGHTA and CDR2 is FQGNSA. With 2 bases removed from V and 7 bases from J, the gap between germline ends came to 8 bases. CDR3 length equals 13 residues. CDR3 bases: TGTGCCAGCAGCTTAAGACGGAGTGAAAAACTGTTTTTT. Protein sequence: CASSLRRSEKLFF.

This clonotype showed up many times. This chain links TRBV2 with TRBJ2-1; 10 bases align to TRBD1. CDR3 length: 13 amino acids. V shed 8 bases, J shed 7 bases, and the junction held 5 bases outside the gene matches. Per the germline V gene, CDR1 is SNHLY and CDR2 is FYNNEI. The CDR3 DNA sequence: TGTGCCAGCGGGGGACAGGGGAGGAATGAGCAGTTCTTC. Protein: CASGGQGRNEQFF.

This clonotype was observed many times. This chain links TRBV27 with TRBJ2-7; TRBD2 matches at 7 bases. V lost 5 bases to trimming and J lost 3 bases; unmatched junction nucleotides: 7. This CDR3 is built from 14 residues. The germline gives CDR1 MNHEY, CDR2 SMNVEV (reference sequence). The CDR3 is CASSQPGLSYEQYF. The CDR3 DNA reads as TGTGCCAGCAGTCAGCCGGGACTAAGCTACGAGCAGTACTTC.

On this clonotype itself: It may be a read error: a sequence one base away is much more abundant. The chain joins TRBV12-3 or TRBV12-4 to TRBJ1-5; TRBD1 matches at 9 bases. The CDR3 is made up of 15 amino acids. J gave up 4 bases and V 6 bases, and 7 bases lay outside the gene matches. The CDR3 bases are TGTGCCAGCAGCCCCGCGGGACAGGGTAATCAGCCCCAGCATTTT. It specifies CASSPAGQGNQPQHF.

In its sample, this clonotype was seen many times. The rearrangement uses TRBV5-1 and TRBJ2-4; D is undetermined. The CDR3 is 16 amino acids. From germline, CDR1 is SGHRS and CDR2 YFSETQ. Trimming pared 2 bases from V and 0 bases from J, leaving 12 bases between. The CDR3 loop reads CASSFSGTLAKNIQYF. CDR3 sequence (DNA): TGCGCCAGCAGCTTCTCGGGCACCTTAGCCAAAAACATTCAGTACTTC. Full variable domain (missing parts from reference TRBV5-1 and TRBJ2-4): KAGVTQTPRYLIKTRGQQVTLSCSPISGHRSVSWYQQTPGQGLQFLFEYFSETQRNKGNFPGRFSGRQFSNSRSEMNVSTLELGDSALYLCASSFSGTLAKNIQYFGAGTRLSVL.

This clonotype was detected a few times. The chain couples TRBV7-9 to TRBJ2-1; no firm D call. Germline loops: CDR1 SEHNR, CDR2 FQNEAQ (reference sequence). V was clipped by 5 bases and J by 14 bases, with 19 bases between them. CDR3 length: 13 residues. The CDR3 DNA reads TGTGCCAGCAGCCAGAACCGAGGTGTCGTGGAGTTCTTC. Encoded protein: CASSQNRGVVEFF.

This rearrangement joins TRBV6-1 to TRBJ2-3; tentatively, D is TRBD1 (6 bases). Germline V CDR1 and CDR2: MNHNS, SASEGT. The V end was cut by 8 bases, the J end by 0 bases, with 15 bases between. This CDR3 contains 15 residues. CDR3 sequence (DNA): TGTGCCAGCCGTATAGAAGGGGGTAGCACAGATACGCAGTATTTT. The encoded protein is CASRIEGGSTDTQYF.

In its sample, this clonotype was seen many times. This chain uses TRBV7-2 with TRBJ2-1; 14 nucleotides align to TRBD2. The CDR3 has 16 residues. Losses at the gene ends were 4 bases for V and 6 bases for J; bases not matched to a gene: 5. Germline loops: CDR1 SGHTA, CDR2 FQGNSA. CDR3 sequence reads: CASSSTSGRGGNEQFF. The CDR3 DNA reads TGTGCCAGCAGCTCGACTAGCGGGAGGGGGGGCAATGAGCAGTTCTTC.

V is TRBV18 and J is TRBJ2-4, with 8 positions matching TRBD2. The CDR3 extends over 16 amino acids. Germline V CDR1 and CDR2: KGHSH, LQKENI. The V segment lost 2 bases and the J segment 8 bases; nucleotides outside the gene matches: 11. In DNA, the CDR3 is TGTGCCAGCTCACCAATCCCGGGAGGGTCCGGGGACATTCAGTACTTC. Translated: CASSPIPGGSGDIQYF.

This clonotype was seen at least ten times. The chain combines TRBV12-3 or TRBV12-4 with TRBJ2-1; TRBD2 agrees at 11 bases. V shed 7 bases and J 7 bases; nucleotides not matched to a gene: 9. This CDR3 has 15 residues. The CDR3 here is CASTRGSGRDNEQFF. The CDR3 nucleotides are TGTGCCAGCACCCGGGGTAGCGGGAGGGATAATGAGCAGTTCTTC.

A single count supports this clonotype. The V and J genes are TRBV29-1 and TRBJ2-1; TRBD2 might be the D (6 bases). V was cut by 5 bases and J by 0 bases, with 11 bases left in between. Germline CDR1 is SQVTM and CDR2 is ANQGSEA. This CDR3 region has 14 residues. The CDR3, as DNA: TGCAGCGTTAGGAGGGGCGACTCCTACAATGAGCAGTTCTTC. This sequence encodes CSVRRGDSYNEQFF.

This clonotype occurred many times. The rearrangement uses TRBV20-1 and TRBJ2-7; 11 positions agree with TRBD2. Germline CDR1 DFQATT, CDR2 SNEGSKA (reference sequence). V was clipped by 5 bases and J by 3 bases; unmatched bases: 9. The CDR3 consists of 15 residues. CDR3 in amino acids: CSADPVAGGGYEQYF. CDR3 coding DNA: TGCAGTGCTGACCCAGTAGCGGGAGGGGGCTACGAGCAGTACTTC.

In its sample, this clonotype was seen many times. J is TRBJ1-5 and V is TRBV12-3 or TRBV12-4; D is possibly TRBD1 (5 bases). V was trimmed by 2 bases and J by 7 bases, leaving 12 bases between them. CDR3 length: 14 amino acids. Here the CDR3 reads CASSLLAGTQPQHF. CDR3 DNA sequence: TGTGCCAGCAGTTTACTGGCAGGGACCCAGCCCCAGCATTTT.

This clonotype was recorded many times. CDR3 in DNA: TGTGCCAGCACCGAGGCTAGCGGGAGAGGAAATGAGCAGTTCTTC. Translated: CASTEASGRGNEQFF. The chain couples TRBV12-3 or TRBV12-4 to TRBJ2-1; 10 positions match TRBD2. There are 15 residues in the CDR3. J was trimmed by 7 bases and V by 7 bases; bases with no gene match: 10.

The CDR3 spells CASSVKSGRPLPDTQYF. In DNA, the CDR3 is TGTGCCAGTAGTGTGAAAAGCGGGAGGCCTCTACCGGATACGCAGTATTTT. This chain joins TRBV19 and TRBJ2-3; TRBD2 matches at 9 bases. J was trimmed by 6 bases and V by 5 bases; bases with no gene match: 15. CDR1 and CDR2 from the germline V gene are LNHDA and SQIVND (reference sequence). The CDR3 extends over 17 amino acids.

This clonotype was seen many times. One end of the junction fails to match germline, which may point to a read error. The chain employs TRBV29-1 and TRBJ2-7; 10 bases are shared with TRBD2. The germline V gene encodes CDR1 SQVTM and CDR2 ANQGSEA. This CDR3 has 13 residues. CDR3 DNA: TGCAGCGGCTTAGCGGGAGGTAACTACAAGCAGTACTTC. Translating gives CSGLAGGNYKQYF.